The entry that follows covers one T cell receptor beta chain sequence. Its target is not known. With survey level as its setting, the immunoSEQ assay was v3.0. TCRdb's table, derived via immunoSEQ multiplex PCR, lists solely in-frame clones and lacks some. The sample records some 43,000 clones, about 89% being singletons. The CDR3 contains 15 residues. Germline V gives CDR1 LNHNV, CDR2 YYDKDF (reference sequence). V lost 4 bases and J 3 bases, leaving 16 bases between the germline ends. This record belongs to a study of long-term antiretroviral therapy in people with HIV. In the study overall: When the earliest samples were collected, ART was typically delayed until CD4 counts fell.

Study-level points and caveats: Someone took the blood between about 2003 and 2017, maybe while older ART regimens were in use.

At least one PBMC sample before ART and at least two after were required. Every participant with HIV received treatment in the United States. The chain is built from TRBV15 and TRBJ2-7; D might be TRBD1 or TRBD2, each matching 6 bases. This TCR was sampled from a woman in her fifties or sixties with HIV. The specimen comprised unsorted PBMCs, sampled 0.1 years before starting antiretroviral therapy. Here the CDR3 DNA reads TGTGCCACCAGCATACGGTCTGGGGGGCTCTACGAGCAGTACTTC. It codes for CATSIRSGGLYEQYF.